This passage covers 10 T cell receptor beta chains from one sample sequenced in a study of shared clonotypes between healthy human individuals. This table comes from immunoSEQ multiplex PCR, and its TCRdb copy is limited to in-frame clones, with some not included. This table holds millions of clones, more than 85% found once. The sequencing input was naive CD4+ T cells from PBMCs. Specified subset: CD45RA+ positively selected. These receptors all stem from a man between 18 and 29 years old in good health. Some clones in this sample may be carry-over from other donors' samples.

The CDR3 loop is CASSLEGVRTNEQFF. CDR3 nucleotide sequence: TGCGCCAGCAGCTTGGAGGGAGTGCGTACGAATGAGCAGTTCTTC. The chain couples TRBV5-1 to TRBJ2-1; tentative D call: TRBD2 (5 bases). The CDR3 is 15 residues long. V was trimmed by 0 bases and J by 7 bases, leaving 14 bases between them. Germline loops: CDR1 SGHRS, CDR2 YFSETQ.

The CDR3 reads CASSMAIGDTQYF. The CDR3 nucleotides are TGTGCCAGTAGTATGGCTATCGGAGATACGCAGTATTTT. V and J are TRBV19 and TRBJ2-3, with D unclear. V lost 3 bases to trimming and J lost 5 bases, with 9 bases between them. Germline V CDR1 and CDR2: LNHDA, SQIVND (reference sequence). The CDR3 length is 13 residues. Together with reference TRBV19 and TRBJ2-3, the CDR3 gives the full variable domain: DGGITQSPKYLFRKEGQNVTLSCEQNLNHDAMYWYRQDPGQGLRLIYYSQIVNDFQKGDIAEGYSVSREKKESFPLTVTSAQKNPTAFYLCASSMAIGDTQYFGPGTRLTVL.

The chain employs TRBV18 and TRBJ2-7, with TRBD1 matching 9 bases. The CDR3 totals 15 residues. J gave up 1 base and V 2 bases, and 3 bases lay outside the gene matches. Germline V gene sequence: CDR1 KGHSH, CDR2 LQKENI. CDR3 region: CASSPIGQGSYEQYF. The CDR3 DNA sequence: TGTGCCAGCTCACCAATCGGACAGGGGTCCTACGAGCAGTACTTC.

The V gene is TRBV9, the J gene TRBJ2-5; TRBD2 agrees at 8 bases. The CDR3 is made up of 16 amino acids. The V segment lost 3 bases and the J segment 5 bases; nucleotides outside the gene matches: 12. Germline V gives CDR1 SGDLS, CDR2 YYNGEE. In DNA, the CDR3 is TGTGCCAGCAGCGCCGTAGGGGCGGGAGGCCAGGAGACCCAGTACTTC. Protein product: CASSAVGAGGQETQYF.

The V and J genes are TRBV29-1 and TRBJ2-3, with D possibly TRBD1 on 5 matching bases. CDR3 length: 14 amino acids. The germline V gene has CDR1 SQVTM and CDR2 ANQGSEA. The V end was cut by 5 bases, the J end by 0 bases, with 12 bases between. CDR3 sequence reads: CSVPRGTSTDTQYF. Written as DNA, the CDR3 is TGCAGCGTTCCAAGGGGTACTAGCACAGATACGCAGTATTTT.

The chain is built from TRBV7-9 and TRBJ2-3; 12 bases match TRBD2. Germline CDR1 and CDR2: SEHNR and FQNEAQ (reference sequence). The CDR3 totals 16 residues. After removal of 3 bases from V and 6 bases from J, the junction contained 7 bases not matched to a gene. CDR3 amino acids: CASSFQLAGGWDTQYF. CDR3 nucleotide sequence: TGTGCCAGCAGCTTTCAACTAGCGGGAGGTTGGGATACGCAGTATTTT. Supplemented by reference TRBV7-9 and TRBJ2-3, the full variable domain reads DTGVSQNPRHKITKRGQNVTFRCDPISEHNRLYWYRQTLGQGPEFLTYFQNEAQLEKSRLLSDRFSAERPKGSFSTLEIQRTEQGDSAMYLCASSFQLAGGWDTQYFGPGTRLTVL.

V usage is TRBV7-9 and J usage is TRBJ2-2; 15 bases align to TRBD2. This CDR3 contains 18 residues. Germline V gives CDR1 SEHNR, CDR2 FQNEAQ (reference sequence). J was trimmed by 7 bases and V by 4 bases; bases with no gene match: 10. The CDR3 is CASSSPRTSGRANGELFF. DNA for the CDR3: TGTGCCAGCAGCTCCCCTAGGACTAGCGGGAGGGCCAACGGGGAGCTGTTTTTT.

This rearrangement joins TRBV19 to TRBJ1-2, with D unresolved. The CDR3 contains 15 residues. V lost 0 bases and J 5 bases, leaving 13 bases between the germline ends. CDR1 LNHDA and CDR2 SQIVND come from the germline V gene (reference sequence). The CDR3 sequence is CASSIDPAPPYGYTF. The CDR3 bases are TGTGCCAGTAGTATAGATCCCGCCCCGCCTTATGGCTACACCTTC.

Concerning this clone itself: In the same sample, other DNA sequences code for this CDR3. This chain connects TRBV9 to TRBJ2-1, with unresolved D. This CDR3 has 11 amino acids. The germline CDR1 and CDR2 sequences are SGDLS and YYNGEE. V was cut by 0 bases and J by 8 bases, with 3 bases left in between. CDR3 coding DNA: TGTGCCAGCAGCGTAGCAGATGAGCAGTTCTTC. This encodes CASSVADEQFF.

The chain couples TRBV4-3 to TRBJ2-7, with D perhaps matching TRBD2 (5 bases). Germline values: CDR1 LGHNA, CDR2 YSLEER. This CDR3 is 15 amino acids long. V was cut by 2 bases and J by 0 bases, with 11 bases left in between. CDR3 protein: CASSQYRTPSYEQYF. The CDR3 DNA follows: TGCGCCAGCAGCCAATATAGGACTCCCTCCTACGAGCAGTACTTC.